Following are 18 T cell receptor beta chains from one sample sequenced in a study of T cells after yellow fever vaccination (dated by TCRdb to about 2019). The treatment or condition label on this specimen signifies: live attenuated yellow fever vaccine strain. Library prep was done by 5' RACE. For sequencing, an Illumina HiSeq 2500 was employed. The public sequencing data were trimmed at Q25 with fastp and processed into clonotypes with MiXCR by TCRdb, which kept only in-frame beta chains. Merged by CDR3 protein, the rows form single entries marked with the most common genes and DNA. The sample has 110,000 to 150,000 distinct CDR3 sequences on record, under 8% of them singletons. The ten largest clonotypes hold over 0.55% of the sample. Sequenced material: CD4+ T cells sorted from PBMCs, taken 10 days after the yellow fever booster vaccination. These receptors originate from a young man who received the YFV17D yellow fever vaccine.

In this sample, this clonotype turned up a few times. The V call is TRBV6-2 or TRBV6-3, the J call TRBJ2-7; 8 nucleotides line up with TRBD2. Germline CDR1 reads MNHEY; CDR2 reads SVGEGT. The CDR3 runs to 14 residues. V shed 7 bases and J 2 bases; nucleotides not matched to a gene: 7. The CDR3 DNA follows: TGTGCCAGCAATGGACTAGCTGAAACCTACGAGCAGTACTTC. Amino acids: CASNGLAETYEQYF.

In DNA form, the CDR3 reads TGCAGTGCTAGAGACCCCCGGCTTCAATTTATTAACAATGAGCAGTTCTTC. Its translation is CSARDPRLQFINNEQFF. This chain links TRBV20-1 with TRBJ2-1; D remains unclear. There are 17 residues in the CDR3. V lost 0 bases and J 5 bases, leaving 20 bases between the germline ends. Germline CDR1 and CDR2: DFQATT and SNEGSKA (reference sequence).

This clonotype was detected only a few times. The J gene is TRBJ2-3, the V gene TRBV10-3; tentatively, D is TRBD1 or TRBD2 (5 bases each). Germline-derived CDR1 and CDR2 are ENHRY and SYGVKD. Deletions cut 10 bases from V and 4 bases from J, with 9 bases between. There are 11 residues in the CDR3. This chain's CDR3 is CATLGADTQYF. The CDR3 nucleotides read TGTGCCACTTTGGGGGCAGATACGCAGTATTTT.

About this clonotype: A much larger clone lies one base from this, so it may be a read error. This chain connects TRBV24-1 to TRBJ2-1; D is ambiguous. The CDR3 covers 16 residues. CDR1 KGHDR and CDR2 SFDVKD come from the germline V gene. The CDR3 loop is CATSDRLAEAYNEQLF. The CDR3 nucleotides are TGTGCCACCAGTGATCGTTTAGCTGAGGCTTACAATGAGCAGTTATTC.

There are many counts of this clonotype. J is TRBJ2-5 and V is TRBV5-5; D unresolved. V gave up 0 bases and J gave up 4 bases, with 4 bases separating them. This CDR3 region has 12 residues. The germline gives CDR1 SGHKS, CDR2 YYEKEE (reference sequence). CDR3: CASSLATETQYF. CDR3 nucleotide sequence: TGTGCCAGCAGCTTGGCCACAGAGACCCAGTACTTC.

This clonotype was seen ten or more times. V usage is TRBV2 and J usage is TRBJ1-2; D is unclear. The CDR3 spans 11 residues. Trimming removed 3 bases at V and 4 bases at J, with 3 bases between. Per germline, CDR1 SNHLY and CDR2 FYNNEI. CDR3 coding DNA: TGTGCCAGCAGTGACAGCTATGGCTACACCTTC. As protein: CASSDSYGYTF.

At least ten counts were recorded for this clonotype. V is TRBV4-3 and J is TRBJ2-2, with D uncertain. Germline CDR1 reads LGHNA; CDR2 reads YSLEER. V lost 0 bases to trimming and J lost 5 bases, with 10 bases between them. The CDR3 extends over 15 amino acids. CDR3: CASSQDRVRTGELFF. As DNA, the CDR3 is TGCGCCAGCAGCCAAGATCGGGTCAGGACCGGGGAGCTGTTTTTT.

This clonotype was picked up many times. The chain combines TRBV20-1 with TRBJ2-5; either TRBD1 or TRBD2 may supply D (6 bases each). Germline V gene lookup returns CDR1 DFQATT and CDR2 SNEGSKA (reference sequence). The CDR3 spans 14 residues. V lost 1 base to trimming and J lost 1 base, with 10 bases between them. The CDR3: CSARVGGGQETQYF. In DNA, the CDR3 is TGCAGTGCTAGAGTTGGAGGGGGCCAAGAGACCCAGTACTTC.

This clonotype has a count of ten or more. The rearrangement uses TRBV10-3 and TRBJ1-3; no reliable D call. This CDR3 has 13 residues. CDR1 is ENHRY, CDR2 SYGVKD, per germline. The V end was cut by 6 bases, the J end by 8 bases, with 14 bases between. The CDR3 DNA reads as TGTGCCATCAGCGTGCAGGCCGGGGACACCATATATTTT. Its translation is CAISVQAGDTIYF.

This clonotype was detected ten times or more. The chain links TRBV7-2 to TRBJ2-5; a possible D gene is TRBD2 (5 bases). The V gene lost 7 bases and the J gene lost 4 bases, with 13 bases spanning the gap. The CDR3 has 13 amino acids. The germline V gene encodes CDR1 SGHTA and CDR2 FQGNSA. The CDR3 protein is CASKFNGVETQYF. The CDR3 DNA is TGTGCCAGCAAGTTCAACGGGGTAGAGACCCAGTACTTC.

The sample holds many counts of this clonotype. The gene calls are TRBV6-1 and TRBJ2-3; the D gene is possibly TRBD2 (5 bases). V dropped 7 bases and J dropped 3 bases, with 14 bases sitting between them. The germline V gene encodes CDR1 MNHNS and CDR2 SASEGT. The CDR3 is 14 amino acids. This CDR3 is CASTSMGGTDTQYF. DNA of the CDR3: TGTGCCAGCACCTCGATGGGCGGGACAGATACGCAGTATTTT.

This clonotype was counted ten times or more. This chain connects TRBV5-1 to TRBJ2-1; tentatively, D is TRBD1 or TRBD2 (5 bases each). The ends were cut back, 5 bases at V and 0 bases at J, with 15 bases in the middle. Germline values: CDR1 SGHRS, CDR2 YFSETQ. The CDR3 consists of 16 residues. CDR3 sequence (DNA): TGCGCCAGCAGTACGGGACGAAGGAGCTCCTACAATGAGCAGTTCTTC. It encodes CASSTGRRSSYNEQFF.

The chain is built from TRBV6-1 and TRBJ2-5; 9 nucleotides line up with TRBD1. Germline-derived CDR1 and CDR2 are MNHNS and SASEGT. The CDR3 totals 15 residues. The J segment lost 0 bases and the V segment lost 6 bases, leaving 5 bases of the junction unmatched. As DNA, the CDR3 is TGTGCCAGCAGGGGGACAGGGAATAACCAAGAGACCCAGTACTTC. This codes for CASRGTGNNQETQYF.

The rearrangement joins TRBV20-1 to TRBJ2-1; a possible D gene is TRBD2 (6 bases). This CDR3 has 18 amino acids. Germline CDR1 is DFQATT and CDR2 is SNEGSKA (reference sequence). In nucleotides, the CDR3 is TGCATGACGGGGAGGACCTTGGACGAGACCCACAGCCTCAATGAGCAGTTCTTC. Its translation: CMTGRTLDETHSLNEQFF.

There are many counts of this clonotype. The chain recombines TRBV28 with TRBJ1-2, with a possible D match to TRBD1 (6 bases). Trimming removed 6 bases from V and 5 bases from J, with 16 bases in between. The V gene's germline CDR1 is MDHEN and CDR2 SYDVKM. This CDR3 has 14 amino acids. The CDR3 loop is CASRTSGTTYGYTF. In DNA form, the CDR3 reads TGTGCCAGCAGGACTTCCGGGACAACTTATGGCTACACCTTC.

Ten or more counts support this clonotype. The V call is TRBV6-1, the J call TRBJ2-6; TRBD1 is a possible D gene (6 bases). This CDR3 contains 14 residues. Looked up from germline, CDR1 is MNHNS and CDR2 is SASEGT. Trimming pared 4 bases from V and 2 bases from J, leaving 6 bases between. Here the CDR3 DNA reads TGTGCCAGCAGTGGGACAGCTGGGGCCAACGTCCTGACTTTC. This gives the protein CASSGTAGANVLTF.

This clonotype was seen at least ten times. The rearrangement joins TRBV28 to TRBJ2-7; D call uncertain. CDR3 length: 13 amino acids. Trimming removed 2 bases at V and 6 bases at J, with 11 bases between. Looked up from germline, CDR1 is MDHEN and CDR2 is SYDVKM. CDR3 sequence (DNA): TGTGCCAGCAGTTTACCCAGATGGGGCGAGCAGTACTTC. Translated, it gives CASSLPRWGEQYF.

This clonotype has ten or more counts. The rearrangement links TRBV10-1 to TRBJ2-7, with no clear D. This CDR3 comprises 14 residues. The V gene lost 4 bases and the J gene lost 6 bases, with 16 bases spanning the gap. From germline, CDR1 is WNHNN and CDR2 SYGVQD (reference sequence). CDR3 sequence: CASSGPGTLGEQYF. The DNA for the CDR3 is TGCGCCAGCAGTGGGCCCGGAACCCTGGGCGAGCAGTACTTC.